This passage covers 25 T cell receptor beta chains from one sample sequenced in a study of regulatory T cells in long-lasting Graves disease. The time point is: newly diagnosed GD, antithyroid drugs for less than 3 months. From PBMCs, RNA was extracted and then used to make the TCR library. With iRepertoire HTBI primers and Arm-PCR of CDR3 regions, TCR beta libraries were built. TCRdb processed the multiplex PCR reads anew with MiXCR; each CDR3 protein has one entry. The sample has fewer than 550,000 distinct CDR3 sequences; about a sixth are singletons. This sample also belongs to another study, concerning T cells in Graves' hyperthyroidism and ophthalmopathy.

The sequences come from peripheral blood mononuclear cells (PBMCs), collected at new diagnosis, from a patient treated with antithyroid drugs. These receptors came from a woman aged 18-29 years with Graves disease.

J is TRBJ2-2 and V is TRBV6-2 or TRBV6-3; TRBD2 might be the D (5 bases). Germline V gene data show CDR1 as MNHEY and CDR2 as SVGEGT. The CDR3 length is 16 residues. Trimming removed 4 bases from V and 1 base from J, with 13 bases in between. For the CDR3, the DNA is TGTGCCAGCAGTTTTTTCACCGCGGGGAACACCGGGGAGCTGTTTTTT. Its protein product is CASSFFTAGNTGELFF.

This clonotype was observed a handful of times. The rearrangement links TRBV5-1 to TRBJ2-3; 15 bases are shared with TRBD2. CDR3 length: 18 amino acids. Germline CDR1 is SGHRS and CDR2 is YFSETQ. The J segment lost 4 bases and the V segment lost 4 bases, leaving 10 bases of the junction unmatched. DNA for the CDR3: TGCGCCAGCAGCACCGGACTAGCGGGAGGGTGGTTCGCAGATACGCAGTATTTT. Translation: CASSTGLAGGWFADTQYF.

This clonotype has at least ten counts. The chain uses TRBV6-1 and TRBJ1-1, with a possible D match to TRBD1 (5 bases). CDR3 length: 15 residues. V lost 4 bases and J 1 base, leaving 13 bases between the germline ends. Germline CDR1 MNHNS, CDR2 SASEGT. CDR3 sequence reads: CASSASTGSNTEAFF. The CDR3 DNA is TGTGCCAGCAGTGCGAGCACAGGCTCGAACACTGAAGCTTTCTTT.

At least ten counts were recorded for this clonotype. This rearrangement joins TRBV6-5 to TRBJ2-7, with D unresolved. Deletions cut 4 bases from V and 3 bases from J, with 10 bases between. Germline V CDR1 and CDR2: MNHEY, SVGAGI. This CDR3 comprises 13 residues. CDR3 in DNA: TGTGCCAGCAGTTGGGTAGCTGGCTACGAGCAGTACTTC. Translated, it gives CASSWVAGYEQYF.

This clonotype was detected many times. The V and J genes are TRBV7-2 and TRBJ2-1; no reliable D call. Per germline, CDR1 SGHTA and CDR2 FQGNSA. The CDR3 is made up of 12 amino acids. V lost 3 bases and J 9 bases, leaving 9 bases between the germline ends. The CDR3 loop reads CASSFVLFEQFF. The DNA for the CDR3 is TGTGCCAGCAGCTTTGTTCTGTTTGAGCAGTTCTTC.

This clonotype appeared many times. This rearrangement joins TRBV7-3 to TRBJ2-1; 11 bases agree with TRBD1. V lost 5 bases to trimming and J lost 8 bases; unmatched junction nucleotides: 8. Per germline, CDR1 SGHTA and CDR2 FQGTGA. The CDR3 length is 15 residues. The CDR3 region has the DNA TGTGCCAGCAGCCGCCGGGGGACAGGGGGGGATGAGCAGTTCTTC. Amino acid sequence: CASSRRGTGGDEQFF.

The genes are TRBV20-1 and TRBJ2-2; possible D gene TRBD2, 5 bases. Trimming removed 8 bases from V and 6 bases from J, with 25 bases in between. This CDR3 is 16 amino acids long. Germline V lookup: CDR1 DFQATT, CDR2 SNEGSKA (reference sequence). Here the CDR3 reads CSCSLTAGGGAGELFF. DNA of the CDR3: TGCAGTTGCTCCTTGACCGCGGGTGGTGGCGCCGGGGAGCTGTTTTTT.

There are many counts of this clonotype. CDR3 DNA sequence: TGTGCCAGCAGCTTATTGGGACAGGGGGCTCATGAGCAGTTCTTC. Its protein product is CASSLLGQGAHEQFF. The gene calls are TRBV7-9 and TRBJ2-1, with 12 bases aligning to TRBD1. There are 15 residues in the CDR3. Germline CDR1 is SEHNR and CDR2 is FQNEAQ (reference sequence). Germline trimming cut 2 bases from V and 8 bases from J; bases unmatched to any gene: 4.

This clonotype was counted at least ten times. The chain joins TRBV2 to TRBJ1-5; 8 nucleotides line up with TRBD1. Looked up from germline, CDR1 is SNHLY and CDR2 is FYNNEI. With V trimmed by 6 bases and J by 6 bases, 10 bases remained unmatched. CDR3 length: 15 amino acids. The CDR3 nucleotides read TGTGCCAGCAGAGACAACACAGGGGGAAGTCAGCCCCAGCATTTT. Translating gives CASRDNTGGSQPQHF.

This clonotype appeared many times. V gene TRBV20-1 combines with J gene TRBJ1-1, with TRBD1 as a possible D gene (6 bases). Germline V lookup: CDR1 DFQATT, CDR2 SNEGSKA (reference sequence). The CDR3 loop spans 16 amino acids. Trimming removed 0 bases from V and 1 base from J, with 15 bases in between. In DNA, the CDR3 is TGCAGTGCTAGAGACGTATCGACAGGAGAGAACACTGAAGCTTTCTTT. As protein: CSARDVSTGENTEAFF.

About this clonotype: This likely traces to a read error, being one base from a far larger clone. The chain is built from TRBV7-2 and TRBJ2-1; no reliable D call. The CDR3 loop spans 11 amino acids. V was cut by 2 bases and J by 10 bases, with 6 bases left in between. Germline lookup yields CDR1 SGHTA and CDR2 FQGNSA. The CDR3 DNA reads TGTGCCAGCAGCTTACTCGTCGAGCAGTTCTTC. Protein sequence: CASSLLVEQFF.

This clonotype was recorded at least ten times. The chain links TRBV20-1 to TRBJ2-3, with 7 bases identical to TRBD2. V shed 1 base, J shed 0 bases, and the junction held 4 bases outside the gene matches. The CDR3 covers 15 residues. The germline V gene encodes CDR1 DFQATT and CDR2 SNEGSKA (reference sequence). The DNA of the CDR3 is TGCAGTGCTAGAGTGCTAGCGGCTAGCACAGATACGCAGTATTTT. This encodes CSARVLAASTDTQYF.

This clonotype was seen ten or more times. The CDR3 DNA reads as TGTGCCAGCAGTACTACGGGGACAGGGGCGAGGGAAAAACTGTTTTTT. It yields the protein CASSTTGTGAREKLFF. The chain has TRBV28 and TRBJ1-4, with 10 bases aligning to TRBD1. CDR1 is MDHEN, CDR2 SYDVKM, per germline. Trimming at V came to 5 bases and at J to 8 bases, leaving 11 bases not matched to a gene. The CDR3 sequence is 16 residues long.

The chain has TRBV12-5 and TRBJ2-5, with 15 nucleotides matching TRBD2. Germline values: CDR1 LGHNT, CDR2 FRNRAP. The J segment lost 1 base and the V segment lost 5 bases, leaving 14 bases of the junction unmatched. The CDR3 has 20 amino acids. DNA of the CDR3: TGTGCTAGTGGTCCGAGCCCCGGGACTAGCGGGAGGTTCGGCCAAGAGACCCAGTACTTC. Its protein product is CASGPSPGTSGRFGQETQYF.

Many counts were recorded for this clonotype. The chain is built from TRBV7-8 and TRBJ2-3; D gene uncertain. CDR1 and CDR2 from the germline V gene are SGHVS and FQNEAQ. V was trimmed by 1 base and J by 4 bases, leaving 9 bases between them. The CDR3 loop spans 14 amino acids. This CDR3 is CASSLGSAADTQYF. The CDR3 region has the DNA TGTGCCAGCAGCTTAGGATCAGCAGCAGATACGCAGTATTTT.

This clonotype showed up many times. J is TRBJ2-7 and V is TRBV28; D possibly corresponds to TRBD2 (6 bases). The CDR3 runs to 14 residues. Germline CDR1 reads MDHEN; CDR2 reads SYDVKM. V was trimmed by 5 bases and J by 5 bases, leaving 16 bases between them. The CDR3 loop reads CASSIGQRGDEQYF. The CDR3 coding sequence is TGTGCCAGCAGTATCGGTCAGCGCGGGGACGAGCAGTACTTC.

Points on this clonotype: This probably arose from a read error, given a far larger clone one base away. J is TRBJ2-1 and V is TRBV7-6; 9 bases fit TRBD1. The germline V gene has CDR1 SGHVS and CDR2 FNYEAQ. The junction had 11 bases not matched to a gene; V was cut back by 1 base and J by 10 bases. This CDR3 spans 16 amino acids. CDR3 sequence reads: CASSLGVPGQGYEQFF. The CDR3 DNA is TGTGCCAGCAGCTTAGGAGTGCCGGGACAGGGCTACGAGCAGTTCTTC. Full variable domain (outside the CDR3, taken from reference TRBV7-6 and TRBJ2-1): GAGVSQSPRYKVTKRGQDVALRCDPISGHVSLYWYRQALGQGPEFLTYFNYEAQQDKSGLPNDRFSAERPEGSISTLTIQRTEQRDSAMYRCASSLGVPGQGYEQFFGPGTRLTVL.

The chain has TRBV7-9 and TRBJ2-7; D not certain. This CDR3 contains 14 residues. V lost 2 bases and J 3 bases, leaving 11 bases between the germline ends. Germline CDR1 and CDR2: SEHNR and FQNEAQ (reference sequence). CDR3 amino acids: CASSLNAQRYEQYF. CDR3 bases: TGTGCCAGCAGCTTAAACGCTCAACGCTACGAGCAGTACTTC.

This chain joins TRBV20-1 and TRBJ2-1; a weak D match, TRBD2 (6 bases). The V gene's germline CDR1 is DFQATT and CDR2 SNEGSKA (reference sequence). Deletions cut 6 bases from V and 6 bases from J, with 9 bases between. This CDR3 is 11 amino acids long. In nucleotides, the CDR3 is TGCAGTGCAAGACTAGTCAATGAGCAGTTCTTC. Translating gives CSARLVNEQFF.

This clonotype was seen a few times. The chain uses TRBV6-1 and TRBJ2-7; 7 nucleotides align to TRBD1. V shed 9 bases, J shed 3 bases, and the junction held 5 bases outside the gene matches. From germline, CDR1 is MNHNS and CDR2 SASEGT. This CDR3 has 12 residues. The DNA of the CDR3 is TGTGCCAGTGGACAGGATATCTACGAGCAGTACTTC. As protein: CASGQDIYEQYF.

This clonotype was observed a handful of times. The V call is TRBV24-1, the J call TRBJ2-1, with D perhaps matching TRBD2 (5 bases). Germline V gene sequence: CDR1 KGHDR, CDR2 SFDVKD. V gave up 9 bases and J gave up 5 bases, with 16 bases separating them. This CDR3 has 14 residues. The CDR3 DNA reads TGTGCCACCCAAATTACGGGAAAGCACAATGAGCAGTTCTTC. Protein sequence: CATQITGKHNEQFF.

This clonotype was counted a few times. The V gene is TRBV20-1, the J gene TRBJ1-5; D unclear. Germline CDR1 reads DFQATT; CDR2 reads SNEGSKA (reference sequence). V lost 6 bases and J 10 bases, leaving 13 bases between the germline ends. The CDR3 is 11 amino acids. In nucleotides, the CDR3 is TGCAGTGCGAGCGACGGTGGACCCCAGCATTTT. Its translation is CSASDGGPQHF.

This chain connects TRBV15 to TRBJ2-7, with D perhaps TRBD2 (5 bases). Germline assignment: CDR1 LNHNV and CDR2 YYDKDF (reference sequence). V dropped 2 bases and J dropped 0 bases, with 11 bases sitting between them. This CDR3 is 15 amino acids long. CDR3 sequence: CATSRFSVSSYEQYF. In nucleotides, the CDR3 is TGTGCCACCAGCAGATTTAGCGTCAGCTCCTACGAGCAGTACTTC.

This clonotype was seen ten or more times. This rearrangement joins TRBV18 to TRBJ2-3; 10 bases map to TRBD1. Germline-derived CDR1 and CDR2 are KGHSH and LQKENI. V lost 2 bases, J lost 3 bases, and 2 bases stayed unmatched. The CDR3 has 15 residues. The DNA of the CDR3 is TGTGCCAGCTCACCAGACAGGGGGCGTACAGATACGCAGTATTTT. It specifies CASSPDRGRTDTQYF. Variable domain in full (rest from reference TRBV18 and TRBJ2-3): NAGVMQNPRHLVRRRGQEARLRCSPMKGHSHVYWYRQLPEEGLKFMVYLQKENIIDESGMPKERFSAEFPKEGPSILRIQQVVRGDSAAYFCASSPDRGRTDTQYFGPGTRLTVL.

This clonotype appeared many times. The chain recombines TRBV3-1 with TRBJ2-1; 15 bases match TRBD2. The CDR3 totals 19 residues. J lost 3 bases, V lost 0 bases, and 6 bases had no gene match. Germline V gives CDR1 LGHDT, CDR2 YNNKEL (reference sequence). The CDR3: CASSQEGLAGGALYNEQFF. CDR3 coding DNA: TGTGCCAGCAGCCAAGAGGGACTAGCGGGAGGTGCCCTCTACAATGAGCAGTTCTTC.